One T cell receptor (beta chain) is described in this entry. This entry comes from a study of molecular identifiers for immune sequencing clone quantification. The wider study: Replicate experiments took RNA from roughly 20,000 or 100,000 naive CD8 cells, divided it five ways and sequenced four.

Libraries used roughly 18,000 to 1,100,000 sorted naive CD8 T cells and 10%, 30% or 50% RNA input. Germline-derived CDR1 and CDR2 are GTSNPN and SVGIG (reference sequence). V dropped 2 bases and J dropped 2 bases, with 8 bases sitting between them. This CDR3 spans 13 amino acids. TCRdb ran MiXCR on the PCR reads and lists one entry per CDR3 protein. The sample shows 490,000 or so distinct CDR3 sequences, about a quarter of them seen only once. The clonotype was recovered from a human donor in good health. Some libraries in this study had Jurkat cell RNA spiked in. The chain uses TRBV30 and TRBJ2-3; unclear D gene. Sequenced sample: naive CD8+ T cells from blood, with Jurkat cell RNA spiked in. The sample's subset: FACS-sorted CD8+CD4-CCR7+CD45RA+ naive T cells. CDR3 loop: CAWSWSDTDTQYF. DNA of the CDR3: TGTGCCTGGAGTTGGTCGGACACAGATACGCAGTATTTT.